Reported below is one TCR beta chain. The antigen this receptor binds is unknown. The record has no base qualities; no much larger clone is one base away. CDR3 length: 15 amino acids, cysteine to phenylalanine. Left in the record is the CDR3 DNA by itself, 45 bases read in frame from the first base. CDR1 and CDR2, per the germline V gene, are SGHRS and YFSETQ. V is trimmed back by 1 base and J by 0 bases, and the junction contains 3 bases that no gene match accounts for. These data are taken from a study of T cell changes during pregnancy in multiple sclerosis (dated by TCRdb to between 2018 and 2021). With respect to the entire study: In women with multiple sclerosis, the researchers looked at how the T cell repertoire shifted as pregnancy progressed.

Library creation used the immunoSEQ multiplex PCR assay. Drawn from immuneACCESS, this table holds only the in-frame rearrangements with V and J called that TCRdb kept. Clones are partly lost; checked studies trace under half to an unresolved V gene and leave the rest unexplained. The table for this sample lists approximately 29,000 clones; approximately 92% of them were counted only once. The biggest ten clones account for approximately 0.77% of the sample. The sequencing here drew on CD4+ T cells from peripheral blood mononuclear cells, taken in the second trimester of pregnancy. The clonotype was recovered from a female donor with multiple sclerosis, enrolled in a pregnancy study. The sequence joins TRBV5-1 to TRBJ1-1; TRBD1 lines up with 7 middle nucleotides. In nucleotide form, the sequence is TGCGCCAGCAGCTTGTTGGGACAGTTGAACACTGAAGCTTTCTTT. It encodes CASSLLGQLNTEAFF.